What follows are 31 T cell receptor beta chains derived from one specimen sequenced in a study of cytotoxic CD8 clonotypes in ibrutinib-treated CLL (TCRdb year 2021). In the paper's terms, the time point label means: eleven to twelve months on ibrutinib. Library preparation was by the immunoSEQ multiplex PCR assay. TCRdb re-hosts the immuneACCESS table, in-frame sequences only. Its copies lack some clones; in the studies checked, an unresolved V gene accounts for under half of them, and the cause for the rest is not known. Within this sample are over 200,000 clones, with 70% to 75% of them counted one time only. 5.5% to 6% of the sample is held by the ten biggest clonotypes. Material: PBMCs, obtained after 12 months of ibrutinib treatment. The receptors come from a human donor with chronic lymphocytic leukemia.

The chain uses TRBV30 and TRBJ1-1; D gene unclear. The CDR3 sequence is 10 residues long. The germline V gene has CDR1 GTSNPN and CDR2 SVGIG (reference sequence). The V end was cut by 8 bases, the J end by 10 bases, with 14 bases between. CDR3 in amino acids: CALGDLGAFF. CDR3 coding DNA: TGTGCCCTCGGAGACCTGGGAGCTTTCTTT. The whole variable domain, remainder taken from reference TRBV30 and TRBJ1-1, is SQTIHQWPATLVQPVGSPLSLECTVEGTSNPNLYWYRQAAGRGLQLLFYSVGIGQISSEVPQNLSASRPQDRQFILSSKKLLLSDSGFYLCALGDLGAFFGQGTRLTVV.

DNA of the CDR3: TGTGCCAGCTCACCTTTAGCGGGAGGGGAAGAGACCCAGTACTTC. This encodes CASSPLAGGEETQYF. The rearrangement links TRBV18 to TRBJ2-5; TRBD2 matches at 11 bases. CDR1 is KGHSH and CDR2 is LQKENI in the germline V gene. The junction had 3 bases not matched to a gene; V was cut back by 3 bases and J by 3 bases. The CDR3 runs to 15 residues.

This chain connects TRBV29-1 to TRBJ2-3; 10 nucleotides align to TRBD2. Germline CDR1 SQVTM, CDR2 ANQGSEA. The CDR3 is 15 residues long. Trimming at V came to 4 bases and at J to 4 bases, leaving 8 bases not matched to a gene. Written as DNA, the CDR3 is TGCAGCGTTGCGTTAGCGGGGGGTCAGGCAGATACGCAGTATTTT. Protein product: CSVALAGGQADTQYF.

CDR3 loop: CASSLRDTHYEQYF. In nucleotides, the CDR3 is TGTGCCAGCTCACTCCGGGACACTCATTACGAGCAGTACTTC. This chain connects TRBV18 to TRBJ2-7, with D possibly matching TRBD1 (6 bases). This CDR3 comprises 14 residues. Germline V lookup: CDR1 KGHSH, CDR2 LQKENI. V was shortened by 4 bases and J by 4 bases, with 14 bases between the two germline ends.

The chain combines TRBV11-1 with TRBJ1-2; D gene ambiguous. Per the germline V gene, CDR1 is SGHAT and CDR2 is FQDESV (reference sequence). Deletions cut 4 bases from V and 1 base from J, with 7 bases between. This CDR3 comprises 13 residues. In DNA, the CDR3 is TGTGCCAGCAGCTCGAGGGTTAACTATGGCTACACCTTC. This gives the protein CASSSRVNYGYTF.

This clone was detected a few times. The gene calls are TRBV30 and TRBJ2-7; D gene ambiguous. V was cut by 1 base and J by 2 bases, with 6 bases left in between. The CDR3 has 12 residues. Germline assignment: CDR1 GTSNPN and CDR2 SVGIG (reference sequence). The CDR3 is CAWSEGTYEQYF. In DNA, the CDR3 is TGTGCCTGGAGTGAAGGAACCTACGAGCAGTACTTC.

This CDR3 is CASSQRDNEKLFF. The CDR3 DNA follows: TGTGCCAGCAGCCAAAGAGATAATGAAAAACTGTTTTTT. The rearrangement uses TRBV4-2 and TRBJ1-4; no clear D gene. Germline loops: CDR1 LGHNA, CDR2 YNFKEQ. CDR3 length: 13 residues. V was clipped by 2 bases and J by 4 bases, with 5 bases between them.

There are a few counts of this clone. The gene calls are TRBV4-2 and TRBJ2-7; 10 positions match TRBD2. The length of the CDR3 is 16 residues. Unmatched junction bases numbered 6, after V lost 1 base and J lost 3 bases. CDR1 and CDR2 from the germline V gene are LGHNA and YNFKEQ. CDR3 sequence reads: CASSQGTSGIYYEQYF. CDR3 DNA: TGTGCCAGCAGCCAAGGTACTAGCGGGATATACTACGAGCAGTACTTC.

This clone turned up a few times. This chain connects TRBV7-2 to TRBJ2-1; the match to TRBD2 covers 8 bases. The germline gives CDR1 SGHTA, CDR2 FQGNSA. The CDR3 is 14 amino acids. Germline trimming cut 2 bases from V and 7 bases from J; bases unmatched to any gene: 4. The CDR3 nucleotides are TGTGCCAGCAGCTTAATGATAGCGGGGAATGAGCAGTTCTTC. Translated: CASSLMIAGNEQFF.

In DNA, the CDR3 is TGTGCCAGCAGTTACCTCAGGGGGCGAGGAGCCTACGAGCAGTACTTC. Residues: CASSYLRGRGAYEQYF. The chain uses TRBV28 and TRBJ2-7, with 8 bases lining up with TRBD1. There are 16 residues in the CDR3. Germline CDR1 MDHEN, CDR2 SYDVKM. After removal of 4 bases from V and 2 bases from J, the junction contained 10 bases not matched to a gene.

The V and J genes are TRBV5-1 and TRBJ1-1; D is unresolved. CDR1 SGHRS and CDR2 YFSETQ come from the germline V gene. This CDR3 has 14 amino acids. V shed 4 bases and J shed 4 bases, with 14 bases lying between them. CDR3: CASSPLGEATEAFF. For the CDR3, the DNA is TGCGCCAGCAGCCCCCTTGGGGAGGCCACTGAAGCTTTCTTT.

This clone was counted only a few times. The chain is built from TRBV7-2 and TRBJ1-2, with D uncertain. Germline CDR1 and CDR2: SGHTA and FQGNSA. This CDR3 has 13 residues. Trimming took 5 bases from V and 4 from J, leaving 11 bases between them. CDR3: CASSPRRAYGYTF. Here the CDR3 DNA reads TGTGCCAGCAGCCCGAGGAGGGCCTATGGCTACACCTTC.

Remarks on this clone: Within the sample, other DNA sequences also encode this same CDR3. The V gene is TRBV30, the J gene TRBJ2-2; D is uncertain. This CDR3 comprises 11 residues. V was clipped by 3 bases and J by 7 bases, with 6 bases between them. Germline V gene lookup returns CDR1 GTSNPN and CDR2 SVGIG (reference sequence). The CDR3 sequence is CAWSRGGELFF. In DNA form, the CDR3 reads TGTGCCTGGAGCCGAGGCGGGGAGCTGTTTTTT.

About this clone itself: The sample holds other DNA sequences that translate to the same CDR3. Here the CDR3 DNA reads TGTGCCAGCTCGCCCAGGGGCGGGACTGAAGCTTTCTTT. Its translation: CASSPRGGTEAFF. The chain links TRBV18 to TRBJ1-1, with D possibly TRBD1 on 6 matching bases. This CDR3 region has 13 residues. The ends were cut back, 6 bases at V and 5 bases at J, with 13 bases in the middle. Germline values: CDR1 KGHSH, CDR2 LQKENI.

The DNA of the CDR3 is TGTGCCTGGAGTGTATTTGGGACAGGGTCGAGGTATGGCTACACCTTC. Translated: CAWSVFGTGSRYGYTF. The rearrangement joins TRBV30 to TRBJ1-2; 9 bases match TRBD1. With V trimmed by 0 bases and J by 5 bases, 10 bases remained unmatched. In germline, CDR1 is GTSNPN, CDR2 SVGIG (reference sequence). The CDR3 spans 16 residues.

V and J are TRBV28 and TRBJ1-3; D possibly corresponds to TRBD1 (6 bases). V lost 1 base and J 0 bases, leaving 25 bases between the germline ends. Looked up from germline, CDR1 is MDHEN and CDR2 is SYDVKM. The CDR3 loop spans 21 amino acids. This chain's CDR3 is CASSLSKGGITGLSSGNTIYF. CDR3 in DNA: TGTGCCAGCAGTTTATCTAAAGGGGGAATTACAGGGCTGAGCTCTGGAAACACCATATATTTT.

The rearrangement uses TRBV5-1 and TRBJ1-1; D is undetermined. Germline loops: CDR1 SGHRS, CDR2 YFSETQ. The CDR3 covers 13 residues. Trimming removed 4 bases at V and 6 bases at J, with 13 bases between. CDR3: CASSRLKDSEAFF. The CDR3 DNA reads TGCGCCAGCAGCCGACTTAAGGACTCTGAAGCTTTCTTT.

V and J are TRBV15 and TRBJ2-5; the D is unclear. Germline CDR1 reads LNHNV; CDR2 reads YYDKDF (reference sequence). CDR3 length: 15 amino acids. Trimming removed 0 bases from V and 0 bases from J, with 8 bases in between. CDR3 amino acids: CATSRDNSNQETQYF. The CDR3 bases are TGTGCCACCAGCAGAGATAACAGTAACCAAGAGACCCAGTACTTC.

The chain carries TRBV7-2 and TRBJ2-7; 13 bases are a match to TRBD2. CDR1 is SGHTA, CDR2 FQGNSA, per germline. The CDR3 is made up of 15 amino acids. The trim removed 5 bases at V and 11 bases at J, leaving 12 bases unmatched. CDR3: CASSVLRGLAGLEYF. CDR3 DNA: TGTGCCAGCAGCGTACTTAGGGGACTAGCGGGACTCGAGTACTTC.

The chain has TRBV27 and TRBJ2-3, with a tentative D call TRBD2 (5 bases). The CDR3 spans 15 residues. Trimming removed 3 bases from V and 6 bases from J, with 16 bases in between. Per the germline V gene, CDR1 is MNHEY and CDR2 is SMNVEV (reference sequence). CDR3 bases: TGTGCCAGCAGTTTGAGGCGGACCCCGGGGGATACGCAGTATTTT. This gives the protein CASSLRRTPGDTQYF.

The gene calls are TRBV7-3 and TRBJ2-2; D may be TRBD1 (6 bases). This CDR3 comprises 15 residues. V was trimmed by 4 bases and J by 0 bases, leaving 9 bases between them. Germline CDR1 is SGHTA and CDR2 is FQGTGA. DNA of the CDR3: TGTGCCAGCAGCTCAAACAGGGCGAACACCGGGGAGCTGTTTTTT. It is translated as CASSSNRANTGELFF.

The chain is built from TRBV4-1 and TRBJ2-7; no firm D call. The CDR3 loop spans 14 amino acids. Trimming removed 1 base at V and 6 bases at J, with 13 bases between. Germline V CDR1 and CDR2: MGHRA, YSYEKL. For the CDR3, the DNA is TGCGCCAGCAGCCAAGCTTACTCGGGCAGCGAGCAGTACTTC. Protein: CASSQAYSGSEQYF.

The chain combines TRBV6-4 with TRBJ1-2; no firm D call. The CDR3 runs to 14 residues. Germline V CDR1 and CDR2: MRHNA, SNTAGT. Trimming stripped 5 bases from V and 3 bases from J, with 13 bases between. The CDR3 nucleotides are TGTGCCAGCAGTCCATACCCCGCAGACTATGGCTACACCTTC. It translates to CASSPYPADYGYTF.

CDR3: CASSPHPPETQYF. DNA for the CDR3: TGTGCCAGCAGCCCGCATCCCCCAGAGACCCAGTACTTC. J is TRBJ2-5 and V is TRBV9; D gene unclear. Germline values: CDR1 SGDLS, CDR2 YYNGEE. The CDR3 has 13 residues. V was trimmed by 4 bases and J by 4 bases, leaving 11 bases between them.

This chain uses TRBV5-1 with TRBJ2-5; 7 bases agree with TRBD2. Per the germline V gene, CDR1 is SGHRS and CDR2 is YFSETQ. The V segment lost 3 bases and the J segment 5 bases; nucleotides outside the gene matches: 10. The length of the CDR3 is 15 residues. The CDR3 bases are TGCGCCAGCAGCTCGGGAGGTCGGGGCAAGGAGACCCAGTACTTC. Its protein product is CASSSGGRGKETQYF.

In its sample, this clone was seen once. The chain recombines TRBV30 with TRBJ2-7; D is undetermined. The V end lost 0 bases, the J end lost 7 bases, and 13 bases lay between the germline ends. Germline loops: CDR1 GTSNPN, CDR2 SVGIG (reference sequence). This CDR3 has 13 amino acids. Here the CDR3 DNA reads TGTGCCTGGAGTGTATCTCCCGTAGGGGAGCAGTACTTC. Amino acids: CAWSVSPVGEQYF.

The V gene is TRBV6-5, the J gene TRBJ1-2, with D tentatively TRBD1 (6 bases). The CDR3 extends over 14 amino acids. Germline lookup yields CDR1 MNHEY and CDR2 SVGAGI. Between the trimmed V and J ends, which lost 6 bases and 3 bases, there was a span of 14 bases. DNA of the CDR3: TGTGCCAGCAGGATCAGGGGCTCCTACTATGGCTACACCTTC. It translates to CASRIRGSYYGYTF.

The genes are TRBV7-6 and TRBJ2-5; D is possibly TRBD1 (6 bases). The V gene's germline CDR1 is SGHVS and CDR2 FNYEAQ. V was cut by 5 bases and J by 5 bases, with 21 bases left in between. CDR3 size: 16 residues. DNA of the CDR3: TGTGCCAGCAGCCCCCCTATAGGACAGCCTAGGGAGACCCAGTACTTC. The encoded protein is CASSPPIGQPRETQYF.

J is TRBJ2-1 and V is TRBV2; D unclear. This CDR3 contains 11 residues. Per the germline V gene, CDR1 is SNHLY and CDR2 is FYNNEI. Between the trimmed V and J ends, which lost 5 bases and 7 bases, there was a span of 6 bases. The CDR3 DNA is TGTGCCAGCAGTCCCAAGAATGAGCAGTTCTTC. Amino acid sequence: CASSPKNEQFF.

The chain links TRBV11-2 to TRBJ2-7, with D perhaps matching TRBD1 (6 bases). From germline, CDR1 is SGHAT and CDR2 FQNNGV. The V gene lost 5 bases and the J gene lost 7 bases, with 18 bases spanning the gap. The length of the CDR3 is 14 residues. CDR3: CASSPDSSLSEQYF. As DNA, the CDR3 is TGTGCCAGCAGCCCGGACAGTAGCCTTTCGGAGCAGTACTTC.

The genes are TRBV5-1 and TRBJ2-5; 8 positions agree with TRBD1. From germline, CDR1 is SGHRS and CDR2 YFSETQ. This CDR3 has 15 residues. The trim removed 6 bases at V and 4 bases at J, leaving 11 bases unmatched. CDR3 protein: CASIPLGQGLETQYF. Written as DNA, the CDR3 is TGCGCCAGCATCCCTTTAGGACAGGGACTAGAGACCCAGTACTTC.